These T cell receptor beta chains were read from a single sample in a study of identical twins. Via MiXCR, TCRdb re-called the 5' RACE reads, giving one row per CDR3 protein. The profile shows 1.5 million to 2 million distinct CDR3 sequences, around a third of them singletons. The sequencing input was cord blood. The receptors come from a newborn girl in good health. Each CDR3 is given with its conserved first and last residue. The D gene is left open where the match is weak. A row's size may be missing; if present it is once, few, many or a size class.

clone_size | d_call | j_call | v_call | cdr3_aa | cdr3_nt
NA | TRBD2 | TRBJ2-7 | TRBV7-2 | CASSLAPSGLYEQYF | TGTGCCAGCAGCTTAGCCCCTAGCGGCCTCTACGAGCAGTACTTC
few | NA | TRBJ1-5 | TRBV10-3 | CAISGVGGQPQHF | TGTGCCATCAGTGGGGTCGGTGGTCAGCCCCAGCATTTT
NA | NA | TRBJ1-2 | TRBV29-1 | CSVEGQTKTNYGYTF | TGCAGCGTTGAAGGGCAGACCAAAACTAACTATGGCTACACCTTC
NA | NA | TRBJ2-6 | TRBV2 | CASSASRPPFSGANVLTF | TGTGCCAGCAGTGCCTCCCGACCGCCATTCTCTGGGGCCAACGTCCTGACTTTC
NA | TRBD1 | TRBJ2-3 | TRBV10-3 | CAIKGRRGNTDTQYF | TGTGCCATCAAAGGACGCAGGGGGAACACAGATACGCAGTATTTT
many | NA | TRBJ1-1 | TRBV29-1 | CSVLPRGKLDTEAFF | TGCAGCGTTTTGCCGAGAGGGAAACTGGACACTGAAGCTTTCTTT
few | TRBD2 | TRBJ2-3 | TRBV6-1 | CASRWTSPDTQYF | TGTGCCAGCCGCTGGACTAGCCCAGATACGCAGTATTTT
NA | TRBD2 | TRBJ2-1 | TRBV20-1 | CSALLLAGGPNEQFF | TGCAGTGCTTTACTACTAGCGGGGGGGCCCAATGAGCAGTTCTTC
few | NA | TRBJ1-2 | TRBV6-6 | CASDGPGDGYTF | TGTGCCAGCGATGGACCCGGGGATGGCTACACCTTC
NA | NA | TRBJ2-3 | TRBV6-2/TRBV6-3 | CASKWGPSFGDTQYF | TGTGCCAGCAAATGGGGCCCTTCTTTTGGGGATACGCAGTATTTT
few | TRBD2 | TRBJ2-7 | TRBV14 | CASSQGLAGTFSYEQYF | TGTGCCAGCAGCCAAGGCCTAGCGGGCACCTTCTCCTATGAGCAGTACTTC
NA | TRBD2 | TRBJ2-3 | TRBV27 | CASSLVLAGTTDTQYF | TGTGCCAGCAGTTTAGTACTAGCGGGTACCACAGATACGCAGTATTTT
few | NA | TRBJ2-6 | TRBV24-1 | CATSEGAGANVLTF | TGTGCCACCAGTGAGGGGGCTGGGGCCAACGTCCTGACTTTC
NA | NA | TRBJ2-7 | TRBV21-1 | CARSLGPYEQYF | TGTGCCCGCTCGCTTGGGCCTTACGAGCAGTACTTC
few | TRBD2 | TRBJ2-1 | TRBV7-8 | CASSLGSSGGGYNEQFF | TGTGCCAGCAGCTTAGGGTCTAGCGGGGGGGGATACAATGAGCAGTTCTTC
many | NA | TRBJ2-4 | TRBV27 | CASSLGQLGEQYF | TGTGCCAGCAGTTTAGGACAATTGGGGGAGCAGTACTTC
NA | TRBD2 | TRBJ2-7 | TRBV27 | CASWSGSFDEQYF | TGTGCCAGCTGGAGCGGGAGTTTTGACGAGCAGTACTTC
NA | NA | TRBJ2-5 | TRBV7-9 | CSSNPVETQYF | TGTTCCAGCAACCCCGTTGAGACCCAGTACTTC
few | NA | TRBJ2-7 | TRBV20-1 | CSARIGGLGPYEQYF | TGCAGTGCTAGAATCGGAGGGCTGGGGCCCTACGAGCAGTACTTC
many | TRBD2 | TRBJ2-3 | TRBV18 | CASSPTSGITDTQYF | TGTGCCAGCTCACCGACTAGCGGGATCACAGATACGCAGTATTTT
NA | NA | TRBJ2-7 | TRBV6-1 | CAGSLLYYEQYF | TGTGCCGGCAGCCTTCTATACTACGAGCAGTACTTC
NA | NA | TRBJ2-3 | TRBV4-1 | CASSQGIDLSGPTDTQYF | TGCGCCAGCAGCCAAGGGATAGACTTAAGCGGGCCCACAGATACGCAGTATTTT
NA | NA | TRBJ1-5 | TRBV2 | CASTEARDQPQHF | TGTGCCAGCACCGAAGCCAGGGATCAGCCCCAGCATTTT
few | TRBD1 | TRBJ1-1 | TRBV7-9 | CASSFGSRGGNTEAFF | TGTGCCAGCAGCTTTGGGAGCCGAGGGGGCAACACTGAAGCTTTCTTT
NA | NA | TRBJ1-4 | TRBV15 | CATSSQGLLFF | TGTGCCACCAGCAGCCAGGGGTTGTTGTTTTTT
NA | TRBD1 | TRBJ2-7 | TRBV4-1 | CASSHAGQGNYEQYF | TGCGCCAGCAGCCACGCCGGACAGGGCAACTACGAGCAGTACTTC